This T cell receptor beta chain was sequenced for a study of T-cell reconstitution after alpha-beta-depleted transplantation in children. Germline lookup yields CDR1 MDHEN and CDR2 SYDVKM. The length of the CDR3 is 15 residues. Between the trimmed V and J ends, which lost 3 bases and 5 bases, there was a span of 14 bases. Study-wide results and caveats: About two months after transplant, alpha-beta T cells reportedly came from several hundred expanded graft clones. Recipient T cells and thymic progenitors that survived gave rise to the high TCRbeta diversity observed at day 60 in some patients. Most T-cell counts and diversity one year after the transplant came from T cells that were newly produced.

As it was prepared, the TCRbeta library received unique molecular identifiers. TCRdb re-called the PCR reads through MiXCR, storing one row per CDR3 protein. The data contain about 300,000 distinct CDR3 sequences, just over 7.5% of them singletons. This clonotype was counted a few times. Its target is not known. The receptor comes from a female patient aged 2-15 years who had a stem cell transplant for Fanconi anemia, so the T cells may come from the graft donor. The rearrangement uses TRBV28 and TRBJ2-1; D remains unclear. This specimen consisted of peripheral blood, obtained 360 days after TCRalphabeta/CD19-depleted stem cell transplant. The CDR3 here is CASSFKPTINNEQFF. DNA for the CDR3: TGTGCCAGCAGTTTTAAACCTACAATAAACAATGAGCAGTTCTTC.